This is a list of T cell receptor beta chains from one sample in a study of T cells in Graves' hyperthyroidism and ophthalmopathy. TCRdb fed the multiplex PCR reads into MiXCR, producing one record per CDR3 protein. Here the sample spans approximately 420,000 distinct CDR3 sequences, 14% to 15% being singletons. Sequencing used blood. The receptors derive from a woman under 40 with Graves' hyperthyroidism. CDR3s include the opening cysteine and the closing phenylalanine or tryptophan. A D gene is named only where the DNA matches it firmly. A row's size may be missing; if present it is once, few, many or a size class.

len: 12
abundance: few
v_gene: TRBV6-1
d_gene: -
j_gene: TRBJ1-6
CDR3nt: TGTGCCAGCACCAGGGGAAATTCACCCCTCCACTTT
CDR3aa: CASTRGNSPLHF

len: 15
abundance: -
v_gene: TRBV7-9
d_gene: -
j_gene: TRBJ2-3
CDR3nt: TGTGCCAGCAGCTTACTACCGGGAGACACAGATACGCAGTATTTT
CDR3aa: CASSLLPGDTDTQYF

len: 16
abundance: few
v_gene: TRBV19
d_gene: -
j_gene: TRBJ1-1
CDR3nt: TGTGCCAGTACCCCCCTAGGGAGAACGGAGAACACTGAAGCTTTCTTT
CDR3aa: CASTPLGRTENTEAFF

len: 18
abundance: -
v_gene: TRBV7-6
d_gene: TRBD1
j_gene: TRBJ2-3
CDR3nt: TGTGCCAGCAGCCCTAGTTGGACTCGACAGGGTCCATCAGATACGCAGTATTTT
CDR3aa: CASSPSWTRQGPSDTQYF

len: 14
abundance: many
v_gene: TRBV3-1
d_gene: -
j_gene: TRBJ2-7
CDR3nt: TGTGCCAGCAGCGCGACTAGGGCCTCCTACGAGCAGTACTTC
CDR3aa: CASSATRASYEQYF

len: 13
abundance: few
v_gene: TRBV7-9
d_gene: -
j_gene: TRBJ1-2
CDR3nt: TGTGCCAGCAGCTTATCCCACGAGAGGGGCTACACCTTC
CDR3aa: CASSLSHERGYTF

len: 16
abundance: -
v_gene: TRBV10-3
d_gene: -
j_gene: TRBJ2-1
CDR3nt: TGTGCCATCAAAGTCGGGGGACTCGACTCCTACAATGCGCAGTTCTTC
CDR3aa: CAIKVGGLDSYNAQFF

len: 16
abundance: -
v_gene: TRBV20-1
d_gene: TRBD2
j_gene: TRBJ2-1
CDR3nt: TGCAGTGCTAGAGATTTTCGGGAGGGCCCCTACAATGAGCAGTTCTTC
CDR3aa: CSARDFREGPYNEQFF

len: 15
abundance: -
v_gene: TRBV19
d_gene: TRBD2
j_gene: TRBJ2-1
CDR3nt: TGTGCCAGTAGTACGGGACTAGCGGCGGGCGTGGAGCAGTTCTTC
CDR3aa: CASSTGLAAGVEQFF

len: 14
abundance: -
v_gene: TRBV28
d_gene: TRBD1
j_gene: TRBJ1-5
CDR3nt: TGTGCCAGCAGTTTAAAGCAGGGGGATCAGCCCCAGCATTTT
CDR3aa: CASSLKQGDQPQHF

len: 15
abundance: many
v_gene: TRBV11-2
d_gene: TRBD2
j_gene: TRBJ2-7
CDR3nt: TGTGCCAGCAGCTTTTCGACTAGCGGGACGTACGAGCAGTACTTC
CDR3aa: CASSFSTSGTYEQYF

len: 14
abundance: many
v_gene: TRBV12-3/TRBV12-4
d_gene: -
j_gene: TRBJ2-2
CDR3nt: TGTGCCAGCATCTTGATTACGGGCACCGGGGAGCTGTTTTTT
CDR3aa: CASILITGTGELFF

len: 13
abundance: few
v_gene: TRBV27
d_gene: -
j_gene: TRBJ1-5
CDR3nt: TGTGCCAGCAGTCCTGAGGGAAATCAGCCCCAGCATTTT
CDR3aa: CASSPEGNQPQHF

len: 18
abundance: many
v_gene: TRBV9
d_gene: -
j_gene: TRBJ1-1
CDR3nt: TGTGCCAGCAGCGGACCATTGGAGGCAGGGGTCGTCAACACTGAAGCTTTCTTT
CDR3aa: CASSGPLEAGVVNTEAFF

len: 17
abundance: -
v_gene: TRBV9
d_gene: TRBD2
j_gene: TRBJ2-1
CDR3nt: TGTGCCAGCAGCGGAGGACTAGCGGGAGTGTCTATCAATGAGCAGTTCTTC
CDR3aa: CASSGGLAGVSINEQFF

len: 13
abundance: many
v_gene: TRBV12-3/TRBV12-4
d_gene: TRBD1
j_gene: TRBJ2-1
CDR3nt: TGTGCCAGCAGGGGGACAGGGTACAATGAGCAGTTCTTC
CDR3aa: CASRGTGYNEQFF

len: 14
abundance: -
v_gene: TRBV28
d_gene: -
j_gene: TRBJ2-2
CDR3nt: TGTGCCAGCACCCTAGGGGGAGGCACCGGGGAGCTGTTTTTT
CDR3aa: CASTLGGGTGELFF

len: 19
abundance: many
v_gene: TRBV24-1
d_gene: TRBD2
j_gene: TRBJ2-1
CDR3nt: TGTGCCACCCGGGGGACTAGCGGGAGGGCCGGTACCTCCTACAATGAGCAGTTCTTC
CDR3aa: CATRGTSGRAGTSYNEQFF

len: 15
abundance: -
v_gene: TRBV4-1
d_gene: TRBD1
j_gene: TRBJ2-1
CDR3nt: TGCGCCAGCAGCCAAGTCGGACAGGGGGCCAATGAGCAGTTCTTC
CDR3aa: CASSQVGQGANEQFF

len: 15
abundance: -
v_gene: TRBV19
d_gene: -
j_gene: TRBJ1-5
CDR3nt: TGTGCCAGTAGTATTTACTTCCGGGGGCATCAGCCCCAGCATTTT
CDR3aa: CASSIYFRGHQPQHF

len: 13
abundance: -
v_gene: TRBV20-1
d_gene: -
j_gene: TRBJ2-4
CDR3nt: TGCAGTGCTCGGGACCTAGCCAAAAACATTCAGTACTTC
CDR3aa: CSARDLAKNIQYF

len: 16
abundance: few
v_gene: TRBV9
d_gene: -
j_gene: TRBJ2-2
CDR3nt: TGTGCCAGCATGAGCAGTTTGGTGGCGGACACCGGGGAGCTGTTTTTT
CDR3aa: CASMSSLVADTGELFF

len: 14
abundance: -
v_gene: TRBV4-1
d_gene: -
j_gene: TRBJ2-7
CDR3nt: TGCGCCAGCAGCCAAGTCACCAGTAATGGCGAGCAGTACTTC
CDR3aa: CASSQVTSNGEQYF

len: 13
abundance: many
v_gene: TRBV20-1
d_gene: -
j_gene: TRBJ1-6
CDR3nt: TGCAGTGCTCTTGGGCAGGGGAACTCACCCCTCCACTTT
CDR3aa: CSALGQGNSPLHF

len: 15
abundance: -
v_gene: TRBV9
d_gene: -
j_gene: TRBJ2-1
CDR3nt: TGTGCCAGCAGCGTAGATTCAGGGTCCTACAATGAGCAGTTCTTC
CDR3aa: CASSVDSGSYNEQFF

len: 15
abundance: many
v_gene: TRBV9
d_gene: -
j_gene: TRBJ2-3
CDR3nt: TGTGCCAGCAGCACACTCGAACGTTACCCAGATACGCAGTATTTT
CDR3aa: CASSTLERYPDTQYF

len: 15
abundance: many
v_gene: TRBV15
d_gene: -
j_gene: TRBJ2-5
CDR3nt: TGTGCCACCAGCAGAGGGAACACTGCCCAAGAGACCCAGTACTTC
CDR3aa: CATSRGNTAQETQYF

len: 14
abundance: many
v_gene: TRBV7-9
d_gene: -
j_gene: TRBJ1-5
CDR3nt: TGTGCCAGCAGCTCCGTCTCAGGGGATCAGCCCCAGCATTTT
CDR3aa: CASSSVSGDQPQHF

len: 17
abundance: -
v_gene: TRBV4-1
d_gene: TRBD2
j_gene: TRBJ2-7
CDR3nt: TGCGCCAGCAGCCAAGATAGGTTGCTAGCGGGAGGGCTCGAGCAGTACTTC
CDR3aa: CASSQDRLLAGGLEQYF

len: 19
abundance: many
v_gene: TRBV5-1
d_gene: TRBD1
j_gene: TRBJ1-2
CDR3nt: TGCGCCAGCAGCCCCATGATAAATCCAAAACAGGGGGCCTCCTATGGCTACACCTTC
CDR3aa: CASSPMINPKQGASYGYTF

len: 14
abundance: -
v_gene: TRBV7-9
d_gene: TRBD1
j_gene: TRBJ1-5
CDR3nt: TGTGCCAGCAGCTTAACAGGGGTGAATCAGCCCCAGCATTTT
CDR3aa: CASSLTGVNQPQHF

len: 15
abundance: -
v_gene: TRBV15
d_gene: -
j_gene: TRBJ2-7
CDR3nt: TGTGCCACCAGCAGAGACAACAGGGAGTCCTACGAGCAGTACTTC
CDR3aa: CATSRDNRESYEQYF

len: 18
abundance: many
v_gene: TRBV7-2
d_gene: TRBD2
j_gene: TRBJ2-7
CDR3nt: TGTGCCAGCAGCAGTGGGACTAGCGGCACGTTGCCGTCCTACGAGCAGTACTTC
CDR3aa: CASSSGTSGTLPSYEQYF

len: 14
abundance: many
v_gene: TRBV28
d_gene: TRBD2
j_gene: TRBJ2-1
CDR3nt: TGTGCCAGCAGTTTTGATAGGGCGGGAGCCGAGCAGTTCTTC
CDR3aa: CASSFDRAGAEQFF

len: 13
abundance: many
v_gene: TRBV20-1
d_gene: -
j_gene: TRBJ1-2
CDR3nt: TGCAGTGCTGCGGCAGGGGCTTACTATGGCTACACCTTC
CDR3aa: CSAAAGAYYGYTF

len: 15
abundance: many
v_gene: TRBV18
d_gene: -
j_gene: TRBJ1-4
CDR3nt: TGTGCCAGCTCCACTACCCACGCAACTAATGAAAAACTGTTTTTT
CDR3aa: CASSTTHATNEKLFF

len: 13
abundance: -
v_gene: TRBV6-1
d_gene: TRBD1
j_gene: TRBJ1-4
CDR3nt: TGTGCCAGCTCGAGGGACAGAGAGGAAAAACTGTTTTTT
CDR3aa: CASSRDREEKLFF

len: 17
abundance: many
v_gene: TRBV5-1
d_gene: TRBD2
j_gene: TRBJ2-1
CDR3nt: TGCGCCAGCAGCTTGGACGGACTAGCGGGAGTCATCAATGAGCAGTTCTTC
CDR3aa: CASSLDGLAGVINEQFF

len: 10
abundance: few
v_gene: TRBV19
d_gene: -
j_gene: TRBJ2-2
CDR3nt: TGTGCCAGTGGGTTTAGGGAGCTGTTTTTT
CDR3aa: CASGFRELFF

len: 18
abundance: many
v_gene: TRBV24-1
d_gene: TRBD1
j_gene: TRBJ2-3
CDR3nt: TGTGCCACCAGTGACCCCACCACCGGGACAGGGGGCACAGATACGCAGTATTTT
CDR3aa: CATSDPTTGTGGTDTQYF

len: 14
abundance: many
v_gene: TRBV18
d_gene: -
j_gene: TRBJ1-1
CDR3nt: TGTGCCAGCTCACCAAGATGGGGGGGCACTGAAGCTTTCTTT
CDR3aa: CASSPRWGGTEAFF

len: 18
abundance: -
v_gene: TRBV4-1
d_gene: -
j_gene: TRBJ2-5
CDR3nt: TGCGCCAGCAGCCAACGTGGAAGTGTGCGGGCAGATCAAGAGACCCAGTACTTC
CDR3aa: CASSQRGSVRADQETQYF

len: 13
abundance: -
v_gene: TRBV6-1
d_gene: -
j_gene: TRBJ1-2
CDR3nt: TGTGCCAGCGGAAACGGCGGCTCTTATGGCTACACCTTC
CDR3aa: CASGNGGSYGYTF

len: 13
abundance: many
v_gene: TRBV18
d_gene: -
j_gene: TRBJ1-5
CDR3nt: TGTGCCAGCTCACCAGGGGGACCGGAGCCCCAGCATTTT
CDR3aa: CASSPGGPEPQHF

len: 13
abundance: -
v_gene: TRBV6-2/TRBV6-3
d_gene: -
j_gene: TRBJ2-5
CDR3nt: TGTGCCACCAGTTACACCGGAAAAGAGACCCAGTACTTC
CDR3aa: CATSYTGKETQYF

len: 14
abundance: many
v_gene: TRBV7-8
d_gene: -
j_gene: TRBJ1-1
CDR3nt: TGTGCCAGCAGCCCCTATACCGATAACACTGAAGCTTTCTTT
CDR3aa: CASSPYTDNTEAFF